The sequence of this T cell receptor (beta chain) was determined in a study of blood T cell repertoires in COVID-19 (dated by TCRdb to about 2020). For the study in its entirety: Samples covering the acute and convalescent phases of COVID-19 were provided by collaborators in the United States, Italy and Spain. The material from the prospective study consisted of cDNA or gDNA derived from T cells, B-cell-depleted T cells, or PBMCs. The dataset comprised deeply sampled blood TCRbeta repertoires from subjects exposed to, actively infected with, or recovered from COVID-19. A freely available public database, intended as a resource for researchers studying the immune response to SARS-CoV-2, is where the repertoires were released. The samples were drawn from two sources: the first 160 participants of the ongoing ImmuneRACE study, and over 1,000 subjects contributed by 6 global collaborators. A de-identified subject ID, COVID-19 status, age in years and sex were almost always included in the sample metadata. Where available, HLA class I and class II types were taken from metadata supplied by the sample provider and were not determined by assay-based typing.

The collaborating institutions used their own protocols to collect whole blood in K2EDTA tubes. For TCRbeta analysis, collaborator samples were shipped as frozen whole blood, as isolated PBMCs, or as DNA extracted from either sample type. The CDR3 holds 15 amino acids from the cysteine to the phenylalanine. Only the CDR3 part of the read is kept: 45 bases, read in frame from the first base. CDR1 and CDR2 are drawn from the germline V gene (reference sequence): GTSNPN, SVGIG. Trimming accounts for 4 bases at V and 1 base at J, while the number of junction bases matched to no gene is 5. TCRbeta CDR3 regions were amplified from genomic DNA using the immunoSEQ Assay, a bias-controlled multiplex PCR. Per the authors' processing: The number of nucleated cells in each sample was estimated from the amplification of reference gene primers within the assay. To quantify the absolute abundance of each unique TCRbeta CDR3 rearrangement, sequence reads were collapsed and filtered. For each sample, productive Simpson clonality was calculated by taking the square root of Simpson's diversity index across productive rearrangements. This is the immuneACCESS table as TCRdb keeps it, with only in-frame sequences that have V and J called. A part of the clones is gone; compared with another copy, unresolved V genes explain less than half, and the rest is unexplained. V and J calls and clone size follow that table, whereas D and trimming were derived from the DNA. The sample table lists 65,000 or so clones, about nine tenths of them with a count of one. Roughly 1.2% of the sample rests with the top ten.

With regard to this clone: Its antigen has not been determined. No base quality information exists; no much larger clone differs at one position.

General findings and caveats noted by the study authors: Clinical and demographic metadata were provided uncurated, with the amount varying by source and participant.

This receptor was taken from a man in his sixties with acute or convalescent COVID-19. Source material: peripheral blood. The chain couples TRBV30 to TRBJ2-1; 9 bases in between match TRBD2. The CDR3 reads as follows: CAWIGGGASYNEQFF. The DNA sequence follows: TGTGCCTGGATAGGCGGGGGGGCGTCCTACAATGAGCAGTTCTTC.